This TCR beta chain was obtained from a study of blood T cell repertoires in COVID-19. Across the study: COVID-19 samples collected from the United States, Italy and Spain covered acute and convalescent phases. PBMCs, B-cell-depleted T cells, or T cells were the source of the cDNA or gDNA that made up the material.

Study processing details: Amplifying reference gene primers gave estimates of nucleated cell counts. The method was immunoSEQ multiplex PCR; TCRdb's version includes in-frame clones alone and lacks a portion of them. V and J calls and clone size are as listed in that table; D and trimming were resolved from the DNA. The profile covers fewer than 350,000 clones, with roughly 79% appearing a single time and around 2.9% taken by the ten largest. The sequencing input was peripheral blood. The TCR sequence derives from a woman aged 60-70 years with active or convalescent COVID-19.

The CDR3 is CASSPPSGGARNEQFF. The CDR3, as DNA: TGTGCCAGCTCACCACCGTCGGGGGGGGCCAGAAATGAGCAGTTCTTC. This sequence joins TRBV18 and TRBJ2-1; 8 bases align to TRBD2. Looked up from germline, CDR1 is KGHSH and CDR2 is LQKENI. This CDR3 region has 16 residues. The trim removed 0 bases at V and 7 bases at J, leaving 8 bases unmatched.